The entry below gives a single TCR beta chain sequence along with its context. This clonotype was counted between two and nine times. What antigen it recognizes has not been identified. Base qualities are not recorded, but no much larger clone differs from it by a single base. Donors were 30 to 45 systemically healthy Caucasian individuals from Russia aged roughly 6 to 95 years. Each donor gave around 9 milliliters of peripheral blood, collected into EDTA-treated Vacutainer tubes. Ficoll-Paque density-gradient centrifugation was used to isolate PBMCs, with at least 6.5 million obtained per sample. Trizol reagent was used to extract total RNA from the PBMCs, yielding at least 6 micrograms per sample. For every donor, flow cytometry on a PBMC aliquot measured the percentage of naive CD45RAhigh/CD27high T cells. The library was obtained by 5' RACE. The sequencing machine was an Illumina HiSeq 2500. The second PCR ran for roughly 6 to 11 cycles and used a J-beta primer mix along with a sample-barcoded 5' primer. A unique molecular identifier was introduced onto each TCR beta cDNA molecule by a template-switch 5' adaptor carrying 12 random nucleotides. Each sample yielded at least 2.5 million CDR3-containing paired-end reads. All of the RNA was converted into first-strand cDNA using the Mint cDNA synthesis kit, with a TRBC-specific oligonucleotide serving as the primer. After uracil-DNA glycosylase treatment, a first 18-cycle PCR used universal primers M1SS and BC2_uni_R on all cDNA. The paper's processing steps were these. For normalization, 1 million high-quality reads, each with a distinct molecular identifier, were randomly selected from each sample. Reads with shared molecular identifiers were discarded instead of being binned into consensus sequences. MiTCR, with a Q25 quality threshold and the strictest error-elimination algorithm, was used for CDR3 identification, clonotype clustering and error correction. A nonparametric unseen species model with Euler transformation was used to estimate a lower bound on total TCR beta diversity. TCRdb reworked the public reads: Q25 trimming with fastp, MiXCR clone assembly, productive beta chains retained. Every CDR3 protein is listed once, alongside the most common genes and DNA of its rows. None of the V and J calls come from the authors' own analysis; TCRdb made them. The sample contains over 950,000 distinct CDR3 sequences, about 53% of them found a single time. The top ten clones comprise about a fifth of the sample.

These data belong to a study of blood T cells in healthy people across ages (dated by TCRdb to about 2015). Some background on the complete study: In model experiments, template switching captured about one uniquely barcoded TCR beta cDNA molecule for every two T cells. Using deep sequencing normalized with unique cDNA molecular identifiers, the study measured how TCR beta repertoire diversity changes with age. Four age groups were formed from the donors: young (average approximately 16 years), middle-aged (just under 40), aged (62) and long-lived (about 80). To avoid experimental bias, donors of different ages were spread randomly across the sequencing lanes. Using the same blood draw, the study looked at two additional independent replicas of 1 million unique cDNA reads for two donors, one aged 18 to 30 and the other aged 80 or older.

What the authors observed across the whole study: Donor CMV infection status was unknown, potentially confounding age-related changes in expanded clonotypes. Total diversity estimates from one million sequenced T cells were considered lower bounds and underestimates. Since profiling was done on bulk unsorted PBMCs, naive and antigen-experienced compartments could not be conclusively compared. As age increased, observed TCR beta diversity per million T cells dropped in a roughly linear way, and a significant reduction was already evident by age roughly 40. Compared with the aged group, the long-lived group had more naive CD4+ T cells, fewer expanded clones and increased TCR diversity, suggesting age selection. A strong correlation was found between observed TCR beta diversity and the percentage of naive T cells measured by flow cytometry.

This TCR derives from a woman aged 55-75 years in good health. The specimen was blood.

In nucleotides, the sequence is TGCGCCAGCAAAAGGCGGGAGGGCCTCCGGAGCTCCTACAATGAGCAGTTCTTC. It translates as CASKRREGLRSSYNEQFF. The sequence links TRBV5-1 to TRBJ2-1; 9 nucleotides in the junction match TRBD2. Sequences SGHRS (CDR1) and YFSETQ (CDR2) are obtained from the germline V gene. There are 18 amino acids in the CDR3, from cysteine to phenylalanine inclusive. The entry retains the CDR3 DNA only, 54 bases that are in frame from base 1. Germline trimming amounts to 6 bases on V and 0 bases on J, with 13 as the count of junction bases outside the gene matches.